The entry below gives a single T cell receptor (beta chain) sequence along with its context. TCRdb keeps only in-frame clones here, not all; method: immunoSEQ multiplex PCR. The sample lists tens of thousands of clones, approximately 91% occurring once. The data belong to a study of technical replicates of blood from a handful of donors. Germline V lookup: CDR1 LNHDA, CDR2 SQIVND (reference sequence). The CDR3 has 14 amino acids. V lost 6 bases to trimming and J lost 4 bases; unmatched junction nucleotides: 4. The receptor was isolated from a human donor in good health. Sequencing was performed on T cells isolated from PBMCs. This chain joins TRBV19 and TRBJ2-3, with 10 bases identical to TRBD1. CDR3 nucleotides: TGTGCCAGTAGGGGACAGGGGCTCCCAGATACGCAGTATTTT. As protein: CASRGQGLPDTQYF.